This T cell receptor beta chain was found in a study of T cell repertoires in cytomegalovirus infection. Study context: Both recently identified HLA-C-restricted and well-studied HLA-B-restricted CMV epitopes were used in the study. CMV infection and matching HLA type were both indicated by public TCR beta signatures.

TCRdb passed the reads through MiXCR, listing each CDR3 protein once. The profile covers hundreds of thousands of distinct CDR3 sequences, with 33% appearing a single time and over 15% taken by the ten largest. Study results and caveats: Identification of carriers of CMV plus the relevant HLA was achieved through cumulative public TCR beta family frequency. CMV-specific TCR beta clonotypes restricted by HLA-C dominated the ex vivo response.

This clonotype has at least ten counts. The antigen is undetermined. The CDR3 length is 14 residues. Germline assignment: CDR1 SGHTA and CDR2 FQGNSA. V shed 5 bases and J shed 2 bases, with 10 bases lying between them. The chain recombines TRBV7-2 with TRBJ1-3, with a tentative D call TRBD1 (5 bases). This specimen consisted of cultured PBMCs, obtained from culture after CMV antigen stimulation. This receptor was obtained from a human donor in good health (CMV status not recorded). Some clones in this sample may be carry-over from other donors' samples. CDR3 DNA: TGTGCCAGCAGCCCGTCGGGGGCTGGAAACACCATATATTTT. Translated, it gives CASSPSGAGNTIYF.